Presented here are 15 T cell receptor beta chains from one specimen sequenced in a study of T cells in Graves' hyperthyroidism and ophthalmopathy. Using RNA transcripts as the source, TCR beta CDR3 regions were amplified. An initial round of RT-PCR targeting the TCR CDR3 relied on the HTBI primer set. In TCRdb, the multiplex PCR reads were re-called with MiXCR into one record per CDR3 protein. The data show 130,000 or so distinct CDR3 sequences, around 20% seen once. Source material: blood. These receptors were obtained from a woman aged 50 to 65 with Graves' hyperthyroidism that later progressed to Graves' ophthalmopathy.

The V call is TRBV20-1, the J call TRBJ2-1, with unresolved D. The CDR3 runs 11 residues. Germline CDR1 is DFQATT and CDR2 is SNEGSKA (reference sequence). Trimming cost V 6 bases and J 4 bases, with 7 bases left between them. CDR3 nucleotides: TGCAGTGCCGTACTTTACAATGAGCAGTTCTTC. This sequence encodes CSAVLYNEQFF.

This clonotype turned up a few times. The rearrangement links TRBV6-1 to TRBJ2-1; 11 nucleotides line up with TRBD2. Germline V gene data show CDR1 as MNHNS and CDR2 as SASEGT. CDR3 length: 17 amino acids. The V and J ends lost 8 bases and 5 bases, in that order; junction bases with no gene match: 14. CDR3 sequence: CASCGRLSSGRDNEQFF. CDR3 DNA: TGTGCCAGCTGTGGTCGTTTGAGTAGCGGGAGGGACAATGAGCAGTTCTTC.

The chain has TRBV4-1 and TRBJ2-1; 7 nucleotides line up with TRBD2. This CDR3 region has 15 residues. Trimming took 3 bases from V and 0 from J; bases not matched to a gene: 2. Germline lookup yields CDR1 MGHRA and CDR2 YSYEKL. The DNA of the CDR3 is TGCGCCAGCAGCCAGCGGGAGAGCTCCTACAATGAGCAGTTCTTC. This codes for CASSQRESSYNEQFF.

This clonotype was counted at least ten times. The chain recombines TRBV2 with TRBJ2-5; TRBD1 matches at 8 bases. The germline CDR1 and CDR2 sequences are SNHLY and FYNNEI. The V gene end was trimmed by 6 bases and the J gene end by 5 bases; junction bases not matched to a gene: 11. The CDR3 contains 15 residues. CDR3 DNA: TGTGCCAGCAGGAAACAGGGGGTGACTCGGGAGACCCAGTACTTC. Protein product: CASRKQGVTRETQYF.

The V and J genes are TRBV7-2 and TRBJ2-5; the match to TRBD2 covers 13 bases. Per the germline V gene, CDR1 is SGHTA and CDR2 is FQGNSA. V shed 3 bases, J shed 3 bases, and the junction held 10 bases outside the gene matches. The CDR3 contains 18 residues. CDR3 in DNA: TGTGCCAGCAGCTTGGTCGGGTCCGGACTAGCGGGGGAAGAGACCCAGTACTTC. Translating it yields CASSLVGSGLAGEETQYF.

Ten or more counts support this clonotype. The rearrangement joins TRBV20-1 to TRBJ2-3, with D possibly matching TRBD2 (5 bases). The length of the CDR3 is 13 residues. V was shortened by 3 bases and J by 2 bases, with 9 bases between the two germline ends. Germline V lookup: CDR1 DFQATT, CDR2 SNEGSKA (reference sequence). The CDR3 nucleotides read TGCAGTGCTAGGAGCGGATACACAGATACGCAGTATTTT. Encoded protein: CSARSGYTDTQYF.

The chain has TRBV20-1 and TRBJ1-2; D unresolved. The germline V and J ends were trimmed by 6 bases and 7 bases, with 15 bases remaining between them. There are 12 residues in the CDR3. CDR1 and CDR2 (germline): DFQATT, SNEGSKA (reference sequence). This chain's CDR3 is CSAPTSGPGYTF. In DNA form, the CDR3 reads TGCAGTGCACCAACCTCAGGTCCTGGCTACACCTTC.

J is TRBJ1-5 and V is TRBV5-1, with 7 bases fitting TRBD1. CDR3 size: 16 residues. The germline gives CDR1 SGHRS, CDR2 YFSETQ. Trimming took 0 bases from V and 5 from J; bases not matched to a gene: 8. CDR3 bases: TGCGCCAGCAGCTTGGACCCGGGACAGAAACATCAGCCCCAGCATTTT. This sequence encodes CASSLDPGQKHQPQHF.

In this sample, this clonotype turned up many times. The chain joins TRBV30 to TRBJ2-5, with a weak D call TRBD2 (5 bases). The ends were cut back, 2 bases at V and 5 bases at J, with 12 bases in the middle. The CDR3 is 13 residues long. Germline V lookup: CDR1 GTSNPN, CDR2 SVGIG (reference sequence). CDR3 region: CAWSSLATETQYF. The CDR3 DNA follows: TGTGCCTGGAGTAGCTTAGCGACGGAGACCCAGTACTTC.

The chain uses TRBV4-2 and TRBJ1-1, with 7 bases aligning to TRBD1. Trimming at V came to 5 bases and at J to 0 bases, leaving 6 bases not matched to a gene. Germline values: CDR1 LGHNA, CDR2 YNFKEQ. The CDR3 loop spans 15 amino acids. The CDR3 loop reads CASSIRTGMNTEAFF. For the CDR3, the DNA is TGTGCCAGCAGCATACGGACAGGTATGAACACTGAAGCTTTCTTT.

About this clonotype: A read error may explain this, as a much larger clone is one base away. Without the conserved terminal phenylalanine or tryptophan, this CDR3 likely stems from a read error. J is TRBJ1-1 and V is TRBV29-1; 10 positions match TRBD1. This CDR3 is 13 amino acids long. V lost 4 bases and J lost 1; bases outside the gene matches: 0. Germline V gene lookup returns CDR1 SQVTM and CDR2 ANQGSEA. The CDR3 reads CSVGTGGNTEAFL. CDR3 DNA: TGCAGCGTTGGGACAGGGGGGAACACTGAAGCTTTCCTT.

In its sample, this clonotype was seen many times. The V and J genes are TRBV6-1 and TRBJ1-1; no reliable D call. The germline V gene has CDR1 MNHNS and CDR2 SASEGT. The CDR3 extends over 15 amino acids. Trimming stripped 4 bases from V and 4 bases from J, with 16 bases between. The CDR3 reads CASSVDSPGSTEAFF. Here the CDR3 DNA reads TGTGCCAGCAGTGTAGACTCACCCGGGAGCACTGAAGCTTTCTTT.

In this sample, this clonotype turned up a few times. V gene TRBV6-2 or TRBV6-3 combines with J gene TRBJ2-7; D possibly corresponds to TRBD1 (6 bases). V lost 5 bases, J lost 2 bases, and 10 bases lay in between. The V gene's germline CDR1 is MNHEY and CDR2 SVGEGT. The CDR3 extends over 13 amino acids. The CDR3 is CASSPRGPYEQYF. The CDR3 coding sequence is TGTGCCAGCAGTCCCAGGGGTCCCTACGAGCAGTACTTC.

There are a few counts of this clonotype. The rearrangement joins TRBV29-1 to TRBJ1-2; D possibly corresponds to TRBD1 (5 bases). Trimming took 1 base from V and 2 from J, leaving 14 bases between them. The CDR3 sequence is 15 residues long. Germline CDR1 SQVTM, CDR2 ANQGSEA. The CDR3 region is CSVEVVQGRNYGYTF. The CDR3 coding sequence is TGCAGCGTTGAAGTTGTGCAGGGAAGGAACTATGGCTACACCTTC. The entire variable domain, with the rest obtained from reference TRBV29-1 and TRBJ1-2, is as follows: SAVISQKPSRDICQRGTSLTIQCQVDSQVTMMFWYRQQPGQSLTLIATANQGSEATYESGFVIDKFPISRPNLTFSTLTVSNMSPEDSSIYLCSVEVVQGRNYGYTFGSGTRLTVV.

Many counts were recorded for this clonotype. V gene TRBV5-8 combines with J gene TRBJ2-2; D gene uncertain. The ends were cut back, 4 bases at V and 4 bases at J, with 17 bases in the middle. The germline gives CDR1 SGHTS, CDR2 YDEGEE. The length of the CDR3 is 16 residues. CDR3 loop: CASSPVVGLSTGELFF. The CDR3 DNA reads as TGTGCCAGCAGCCCAGTGGTCGGGCTCAGCACCGGGGAGCTGTTTTTT.